This T cell receptor beta chain is from a study of T cells after yellow fever vaccination. About the study: Some fractions had low cell numbers, and these were prepared with SMART-Seq v4 Ultra Low Input. The study's findings and limits: Weaker overall, the secondary response nonetheless peaked faster (day 5 versus 15).

Comment on this clonotype: What it recognizes is unknown.

TCR cDNA was made by 5'RACE template switching, adding a universal primer site and UMIs. Using its own MiXCR run on the 5' RACE reads, TCRdb lists one record per CDR3 protein. Seen here are around 330,000 distinct CDR3 sequences, about 3.5% observed once, and the top ten hold around 20%. This TCR was recovered from a man younger than 35 who received the YFV17D yellow fever vaccine. The sequencing used PBMCs, collected on the day of the yellow fever booster vaccination.

CDR3 nucleotide sequence: TGTGCCAGCAGCGTAGAAACAGGGGGCACTGAAGCTTTCTTT. This gives the protein CASSVETGGTEAFF. The genes are TRBV9 and TRBJ1-1; 8 nucleotides line up with TRBD1. Germline loops: CDR1 SGDLS, CDR2 YYNGEE. This CDR3 region has 14 residues. Germline trimming cut 0 bases from V and 4 bases from J; bases unmatched to any gene: 2.